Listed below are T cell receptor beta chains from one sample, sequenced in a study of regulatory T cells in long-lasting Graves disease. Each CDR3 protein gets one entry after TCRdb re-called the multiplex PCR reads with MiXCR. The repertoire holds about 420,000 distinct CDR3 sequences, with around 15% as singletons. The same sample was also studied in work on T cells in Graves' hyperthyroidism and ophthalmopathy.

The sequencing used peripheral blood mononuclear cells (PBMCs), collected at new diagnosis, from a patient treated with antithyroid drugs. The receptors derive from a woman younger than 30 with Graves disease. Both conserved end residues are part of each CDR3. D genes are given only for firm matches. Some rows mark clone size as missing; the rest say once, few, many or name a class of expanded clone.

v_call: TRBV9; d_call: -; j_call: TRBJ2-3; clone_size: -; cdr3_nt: TGTGCCAGCAGCGTCCGCCCCGCCTTACGGGAGCCCCCAAGCACGACAGATACGCAGTATTTT; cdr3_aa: CASSVRPALREPPSTTDTQYF
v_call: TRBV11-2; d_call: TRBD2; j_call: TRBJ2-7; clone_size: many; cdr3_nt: TGTGCCAGCAAACCGGGACTAGAGGGGGTCGAGCAGTACTTC; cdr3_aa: CASKPGLEGVEQYF
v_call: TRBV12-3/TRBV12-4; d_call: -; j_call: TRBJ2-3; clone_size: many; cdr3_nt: TGTGCCAGCAGTCCCGGGCAGAGGGTGAGCACAGATACGCAGTATTTT; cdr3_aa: CASSPGQRVSTDTQYF
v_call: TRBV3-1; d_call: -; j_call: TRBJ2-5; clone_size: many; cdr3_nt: TGTGCCAGCAGCCAAGTAGGGGGTTCGGCAGAGACCCAGTACTTC; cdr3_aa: CASSQVGGSAETQYF
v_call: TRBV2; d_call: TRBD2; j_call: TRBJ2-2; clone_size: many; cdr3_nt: TGTGCCAGTGGAACTAGCGGGGTCACCGGGGAGCTGTTTTTT; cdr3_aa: CASGTSGVTGELFF
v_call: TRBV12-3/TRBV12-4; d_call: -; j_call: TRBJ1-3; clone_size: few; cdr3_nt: TGTGCCAGCAGCCACGGCTCTGGAAACACCATATATTTT; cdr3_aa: CASSHGSGNTIYF
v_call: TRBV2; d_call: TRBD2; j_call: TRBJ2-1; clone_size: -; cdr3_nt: TGTGCCAGCAGTGCGACTAGCGGGGAACCGGGGTACAATGAGCAGTTCTTC; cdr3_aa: CASSATSGEPGYNEQFF
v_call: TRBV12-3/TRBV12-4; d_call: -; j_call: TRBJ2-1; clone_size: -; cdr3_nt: TGTGCCAGCAGTCTAAGACAGGCAGGGCTTCGATTCTTC; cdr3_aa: CASSLRQAGLRFF
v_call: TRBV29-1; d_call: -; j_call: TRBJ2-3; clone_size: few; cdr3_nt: TGCAGCGTTACGGGAGCCAGTGATACGCAGTATTTT; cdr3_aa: CSVTGASDTQYF
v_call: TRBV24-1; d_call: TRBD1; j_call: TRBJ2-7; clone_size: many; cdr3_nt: TGTGCCACCAGTGATCCCGGGACAGGGGGCATCGAGCAGTACTTC; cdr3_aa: CATSDPGTGGIEQYF
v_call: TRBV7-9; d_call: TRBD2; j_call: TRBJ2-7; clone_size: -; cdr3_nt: TGTGCCAGCAGCTTAGTAGCGGGAACTGCCGAGCAGTACTTC; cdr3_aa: CASSLVAGTAEQYF
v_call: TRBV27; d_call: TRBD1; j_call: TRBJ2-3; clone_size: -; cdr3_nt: TGTGCCAGCAGCCTCGACAGGGTAAACCCAGATACGCAGTATTTT; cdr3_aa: CASSLDRVNPDTQYF
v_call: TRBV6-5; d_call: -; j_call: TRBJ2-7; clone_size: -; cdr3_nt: TGTGCCAGCAGTTACGGGGTTGTTGCGGGCGAGCAGTACTTC; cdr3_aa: CASSYGVVAGEQYF
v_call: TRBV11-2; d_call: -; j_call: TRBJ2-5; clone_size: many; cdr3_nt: TGTGCCAGCAGCTTAGCTTTGGGGGGTGAGACCCAGTACTTC; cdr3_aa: CASSLALGGETQYF
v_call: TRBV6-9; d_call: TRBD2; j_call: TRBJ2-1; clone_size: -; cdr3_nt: TGTGCCAGCAGTTACTCCCCGGGACTAGCGGGCGAAAACAATGAGCAGTTCTTC; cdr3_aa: CASSYSPGLAGENNEQFF
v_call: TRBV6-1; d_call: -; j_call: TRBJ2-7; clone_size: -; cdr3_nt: TGTGCCAGCAGTGACCCCATAGACTCCTACGAGCAGTACTTC; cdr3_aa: CASSDPIDSYEQYF
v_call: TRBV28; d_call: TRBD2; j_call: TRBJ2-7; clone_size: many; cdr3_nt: TGTGCCAGCAGCCGCTCTAGCGGGGTCTCCTACGAGCAGTACTTC; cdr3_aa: CASSRSSGVSYEQYF
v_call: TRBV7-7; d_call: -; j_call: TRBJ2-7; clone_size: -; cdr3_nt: TGTGCTAGCAGTCGAGGAGGTTCGGGTACCTACGAGCAGTACTTC; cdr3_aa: CASSRGGSGTYEQYF
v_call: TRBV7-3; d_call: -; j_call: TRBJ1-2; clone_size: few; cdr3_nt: TGTGCCAGCAGCCCCACCATCGGCTCTAACTATGGCTACACCTTC; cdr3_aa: CASSPTIGSNYGYTF
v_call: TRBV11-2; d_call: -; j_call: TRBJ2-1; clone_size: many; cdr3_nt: TGTGCCACCGCGGGCGGGGCAGCATACAATGAGCAGTTCTTC; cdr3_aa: CATAGGAAYNEQFF
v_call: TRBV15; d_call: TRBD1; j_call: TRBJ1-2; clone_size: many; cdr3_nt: TGTGCCACCAGCAGGGCATTGACAGGGTTCGGCTACACCTTC; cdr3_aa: CATSRALTGFGYTF
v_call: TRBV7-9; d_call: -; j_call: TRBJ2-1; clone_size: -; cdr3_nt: TGTGCCAGCGGCGGAGGTGGCTACAATGAGCAGTTCTTC; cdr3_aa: CASGGGGYNEQFF
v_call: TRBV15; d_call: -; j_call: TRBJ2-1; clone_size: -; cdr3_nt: TGTGCCACCAGCCTAAATACAGGGTTATACAATGAGCAGTTCTTC; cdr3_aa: CATSLNTGLYNEQFF
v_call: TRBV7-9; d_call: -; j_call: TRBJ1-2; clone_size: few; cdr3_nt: TGTGCCAGCAGACCAAGGGACGGAAACTATGGCTACACCTTC; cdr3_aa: CASRPRDGNYGYTF
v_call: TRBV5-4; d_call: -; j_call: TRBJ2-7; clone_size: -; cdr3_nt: TGTGCCAGCAGCTTCCTCCCGGACCCCGTGGAAGAGCAGTACTTC; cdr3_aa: CASSFLPDPVEEQYF
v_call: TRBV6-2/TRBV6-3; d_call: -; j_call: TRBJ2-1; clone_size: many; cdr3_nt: TGTGCCAGCAGTAAGTTCAATGAGCAGTTCTTC; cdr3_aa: CASSKFNEQFF
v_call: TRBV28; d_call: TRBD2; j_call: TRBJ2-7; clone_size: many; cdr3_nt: TGTGCCAGCAGTTCTAGCGGGATTTACGAGCAGTACTTC; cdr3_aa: CASSSSGIYEQYF
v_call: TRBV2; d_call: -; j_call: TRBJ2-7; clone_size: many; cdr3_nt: TGTGCCAGCAGTGAAGCAGGAGTAGCCGAGCAGTACTTC; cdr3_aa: CASSEAGVAEQYF
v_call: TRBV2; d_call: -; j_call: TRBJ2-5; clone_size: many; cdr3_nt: TGTGCCAGCAGTGGGGGCCGCCCAGAGACCCAGTACTTC; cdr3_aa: CASSGGRPETQYF
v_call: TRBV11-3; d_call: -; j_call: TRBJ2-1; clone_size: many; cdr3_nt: TGTGCCAGCAGCACCGGGACTCACAATGAGCAGTTCTTC; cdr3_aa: CASSTGTHNEQFF
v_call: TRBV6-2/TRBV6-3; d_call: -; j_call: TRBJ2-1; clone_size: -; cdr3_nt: TGTGCCAGCACCTCAAAGGCAGGGAGGATGGGCTACAATGAGCAGTTCTTC; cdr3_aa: CASTSKAGRMGYNEQFF
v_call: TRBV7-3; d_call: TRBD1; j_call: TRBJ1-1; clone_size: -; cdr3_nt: TGTGCCAGCAGCACCGACAGGGGAGTAGCTTTCTTT; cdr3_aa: CASSTDRGVAFF
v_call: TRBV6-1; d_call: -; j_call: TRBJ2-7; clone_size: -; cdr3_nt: TGTGCCAGCAGCCCCGGACTGACCCGGGACGAGCAGTACTTC; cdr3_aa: CASSPGLTRDEQYF
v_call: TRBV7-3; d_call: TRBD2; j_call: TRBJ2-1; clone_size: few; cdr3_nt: TGTGCCAGCAGCTTAAATCCGGGACTAGCGAGCAATGAGCAGTTCTTC; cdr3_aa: CASSLNPGLASNEQFF
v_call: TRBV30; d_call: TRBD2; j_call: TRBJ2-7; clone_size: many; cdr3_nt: TGTGCCTGGACTAGCGGGCAGTCCTACGAGCAGTACTTC; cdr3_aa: CAWTSGQSYEQYF
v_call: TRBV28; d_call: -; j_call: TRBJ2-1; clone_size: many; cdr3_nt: TGTGCCAGCAGTTTAGTTAGGTTCAATGAGCAGTTCTTC; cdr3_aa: CASSLVRFNEQFF
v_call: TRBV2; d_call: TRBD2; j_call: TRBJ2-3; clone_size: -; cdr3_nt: TGTGCCAGCAGCACCGGGACTAGCGGGGTTACGCAGTATTTT; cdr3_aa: CASSTGTSGVTQYF
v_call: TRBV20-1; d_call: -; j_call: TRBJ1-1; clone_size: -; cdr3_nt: TGCAGTGCTAGAGTTGGCACTGAAGCTTTCTTT; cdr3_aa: CSARVGTEAFF